This T cell receptor (beta chain) emerged from a study of T-cell reconstitution after alpha-beta-depleted transplantation in children. Study-wide results and limits: By one year post-transplant, T-cell counts and diversity largely arose from T cells that were newly produced. Where alpha-beta T cells came from about two months after transplant was reportedly several hundred expanded graft clones. Surviving thymic progenitors and recipient T cells were the source of high TCRbeta diversity at day 60 in some patients.

This clonotype was seen many times. As yet, its antigen is unknown. Construction of the TCRbeta library involved unique molecular identifiers. Via MiXCR, TCRdb re-called the PCR reads, giving one row per CDR3 protein. The repertoire has around 800,000 distinct CDR3 sequences, roughly 15% of them found once; the top ten carry under 6%. The V gene's germline CDR1 is ENHRY and CDR2 SYGVKD. CDR3 size: 11 residues. The V end lost 3 bases, the J end lost 3 bases, and 3 bases lay between the germline ends. This sequence was found in a male patient younger than 18 who had a stem cell transplant for acute lymphoblastic leukemia, so the T cells may come from the graft donor. This chain uses TRBV10-3 with TRBJ2-7, with D unclear. The source material was PBMCs, mostly from graft donor cells, sampled 360 days after TCRalphabeta/CD19-depleted stem cell transplant. The CDR3: CAISDGYEQYF. The CDR3 coding sequence is TGTGCCATCAGTGACGGCTACGAGCAGTACTTC.